The 13 T cell receptor beta chains below all came from one sample that was sequenced in a study of regulatory T cells in long-lasting Graves disease. As to time point: newly diagnosed GD, antithyroid drugs for less than 3 months. TCR sequences were obtained from RNA taken from PBMCs. Both iRepertoire HTBI primers and Arm-PCR of CDR3 regions were used to build the TCR beta libraries. TCRdb processed the multiplex PCR reads anew with MiXCR; each CDR3 protein has one entry. The table has roughly 420,000 distinct CDR3 sequences, 12% to 15% seen once. These sequences were also reported in another study, on T cells in Graves' hyperthyroidism and ophthalmopathy.

The material was peripheral blood mononuclear cells (PBMCs), obtained at new diagnosis, from a patient treated with antithyroid drugs. These TCRs come from a woman in her forties or fifties with Graves disease.

In its sample, this clonotype was seen a few times. V is TRBV29-1 and J is TRBJ2-2; TRBD2 matches 7 bases. J was trimmed by 6 bases and V by 5 bases; bases with no gene match: 0. From germline, CDR1 is SQVTM and CDR2 ANQGSEA. The CDR3 runs 11 residues. Here the CDR3 reads CSVLAAGELFF. CDR3 nucleotide sequence: TGCAGCGTTCTAGCGGCCGGGGAGCTGTTTTTT.

This clonotype was counted ten times or more. This chain connects TRBV6-1 to TRBJ1-1; tentative D call: TRBD1 (5 bases). The CDR3 length is 15 residues. CDR1 is MNHNS, CDR2 SASEGT, per germline. V was trimmed by 6 bases and J by 0 bases, leaving 14 bases between them. CDR3 DNA sequence: TGTGCCAGCAGCAGTTGGGGGGGACTGAACACTGAAGCTTTCTTT. It specifies CASSSWGGLNTEAFF.

This clonotype was detected a few times. The rearrangement joins TRBV9 to TRBJ2-1, with a tentative D call TRBD2 (6 bases). Trimming shortened V by 0 bases and J by 5 bases, and 15 bases separated the two germline ends. The CDR3 length is 16 residues. CDR1 is SGDLS, CDR2 YYNGEE, per germline. The CDR3 sequence: CASSVGLRGRNNEQFF. CDR3 in DNA: TGTGCCAGCAGCGTAGGTCTACGGGGGAGGAACAATGAGCAGTTCTTC.

This clonotype was seen many times. The DNA of the CDR3 is TGTGCCAGCAGAACACGGACAGGGTATGGCTACACCTTC. Translation: CASRTRTGYGYTF. The chain links TRBV13 to TRBJ1-2; the match to TRBD1 covers 8 bases. Germline CDR1 is PRHDT and CDR2 is FYEKMQ (reference sequence). After removal of 6 bases from V and 5 bases from J, the junction contained 5 bases not matched to a gene. CDR3 length: 13 amino acids.

This clonotype came up many times. This chain joins TRBV28 and TRBJ2-7; 8 bases fit TRBD2. Germline CDR1 and CDR2: MDHEN and SYDVKM. This CDR3 is 15 amino acids long. V shed 3 bases, J shed 3 bases, and the junction held 7 bases outside the gene matches. CDR3 bases: TGTGCCAGCAGTTTGGAAGGACTAGCAAGCTACGAGCAGTACTTC. It encodes CASSLEGLASYEQYF.

This clonotype was counted many times. The CDR3 region is CASSQDWRGVGNEAFF. The CDR3 DNA sequence: TGTGCCAGCAGCCAAGACTGGAGGGGGGTTGGTAATGAAGCTTTCTTT. The J gene is TRBJ1-1, the V gene TRBV3-1; D might be TRBD1 (6 bases). CDR1 is LGHDT and CDR2 is YNNKEL in the germline V gene (reference sequence). The CDR3 length is 16 residues. Trimming removed 0 bases at V and 7 bases at J, with 18 bases between.

This clonotype was observed a handful of times. The chain joins TRBV7-9 to TRBJ2-3; 7 bases align to TRBD2. The junction had 5 bases not matched to a gene; V was cut back by 2 bases and J by 0 bases. Germline CDR1 is SEHNR and CDR2 is FQNEAQ (reference sequence). The CDR3 is 16 residues long. The CDR3 DNA follows: TGTGCCAGCAGCTTATCGGGAGCGGGGAGCACAGATACGCAGTATTTT. It translates to CASSLSGAGSTDTQYF.

This clonotype occurred many times. The CDR3 region has the DNA TGTGCCAGCAGCGACCGGGACATAATCTTTAATGGCTACACCTTC. The encoded protein is CASSDRDIIFNGYTF. This chain links TRBV3-1 with TRBJ1-2; D might be TRBD1 (6 bases). The germline CDR1 and CDR2 sequences are LGHDT and YNNKEL (reference sequence). CDR3 length: 15 amino acids. Trimming took off 5 bases at V and 6 bases at J, with 19 bases between the two ends.

The table lists this clonotype with many counts. The chain joins TRBV30 to TRBJ1-1, with 9 nucleotides matching TRBD1. Germline trimming cut 4 bases from V and 5 bases from J; bases unmatched to any gene: 8. The CDR3 is 14 residues long. Germline CDR1 and CDR2: GTSNPN and SVGIG (reference sequence). The CDR3 here is CAWIPGQGWTEAFF. The CDR3, as DNA: TGTGCCTGGATCCCGGGACAGGGATGGACTGAAGCTTTCTTT.

Worth noting for this clonotype: A much larger clone differs by one base, so this may be a read error. The chain carries TRBV3-1 and TRBJ2-1; 9 nucleotides align to TRBD2. CDR1 is LGHDT and CDR2 is YNNKEL in the germline V gene (reference sequence). The CDR3 sequence is 16 residues long. V was clipped by 4 bases and J by 13 bases; unmatched bases: 17. As DNA, the CDR3 is TGTGCCAGCAGCCGAGATCTAGCGGGAACGGGAGAGACCCAGTTCTTC. Protein: CASSRDLAGTGETQFF.

The chain links TRBV9 to TRBJ2-1; 10 bases match TRBD2. Germline-derived CDR1 and CDR2 are SGDLS and YYNGEE. V lost 3 bases, J lost 3 bases, and 6 bases stayed unmatched. This CDR3 comprises 16 residues. CDR3 region: CASSGRLAGNYNEQFF. The CDR3 DNA follows: TGTGCCAGCAGCGGGCGACTAGCGGGTAACTACAATGAGCAGTTCTTC. Using reference TRBV9 and TRBJ2-1 for the parts outside the CDR3, the full variable domain is DSGVTQTPKHLITATGQRVTLRCSPRSGDLSVYWYQQSLDQGLQFLIQYYNGEERAKGNILERFSAQQFPDLHSELNLSSLELGDSALYFCASSGRLAGNYNEQFFGPGTRLTVL.

This chain links TRBV3-1 with TRBJ2-2; the match to TRBD2 covers 8 bases. V lost 0 bases to trimming and J lost 6 bases; unmatched junction nucleotides: 12. This CDR3 is built from 18 residues. The germline V gene encodes CDR1 LGHDT and CDR2 YNNKEL (reference sequence). The chain's CDR3 is CASSQETPGTRLSGELFF. Written as DNA, the CDR3 is TGTGCCAGCAGCCAAGAAACCCCCGGGACTAGGCTTTCCGGGGAGCTGTTTTTT.

This clonotype was observed a single time. V and J are TRBV24-1 and TRBJ2-1, with 10 bases fitting TRBD2. Germline V gene lookup returns CDR1 KGHDR and CDR2 SFDVKD. The CDR3 contains 15 residues. Unmatched junction bases numbered 11, after V lost 10 bases and J lost 6 bases. CDR3 in amino acids: CATGQAGTSANEQFF. As DNA, the CDR3 is TGTGCCACAGGACAGGCGGGGACTAGCGCCAATGAGCAGTTCTTC.